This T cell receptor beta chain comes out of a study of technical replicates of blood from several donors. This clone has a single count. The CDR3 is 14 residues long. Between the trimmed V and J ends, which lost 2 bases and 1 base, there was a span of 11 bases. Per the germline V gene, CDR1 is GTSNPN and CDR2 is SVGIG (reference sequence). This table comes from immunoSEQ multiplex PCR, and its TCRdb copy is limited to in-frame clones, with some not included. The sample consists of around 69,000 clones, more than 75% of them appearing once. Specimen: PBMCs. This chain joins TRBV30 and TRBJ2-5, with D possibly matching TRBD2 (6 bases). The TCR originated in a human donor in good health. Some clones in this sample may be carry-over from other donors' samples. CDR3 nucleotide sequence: TGTGCCTGGAGTCGTAGCGGAGTCCAAGAGACCCAGTACTTC. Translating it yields CAWSRSGVQETQYF.